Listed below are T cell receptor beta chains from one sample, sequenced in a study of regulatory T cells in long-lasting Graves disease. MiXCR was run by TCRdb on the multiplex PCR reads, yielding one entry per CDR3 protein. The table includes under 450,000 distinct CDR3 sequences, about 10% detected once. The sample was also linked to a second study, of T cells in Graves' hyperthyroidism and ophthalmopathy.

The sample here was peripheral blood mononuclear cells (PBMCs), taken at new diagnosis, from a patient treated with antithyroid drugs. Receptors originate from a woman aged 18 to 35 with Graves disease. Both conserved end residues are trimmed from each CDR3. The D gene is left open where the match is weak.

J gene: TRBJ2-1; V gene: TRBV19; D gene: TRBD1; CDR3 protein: ASSIGGQGADEQF
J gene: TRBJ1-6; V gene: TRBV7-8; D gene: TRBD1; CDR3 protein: ASSLAGTGAPYNSPLH
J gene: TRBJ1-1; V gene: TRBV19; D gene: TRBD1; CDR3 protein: ASRDRGGSATEAF
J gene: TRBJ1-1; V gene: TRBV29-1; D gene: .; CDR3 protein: SGIQGYEAF
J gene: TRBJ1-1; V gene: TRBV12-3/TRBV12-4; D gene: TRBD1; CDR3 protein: ASILQGKNTEAF
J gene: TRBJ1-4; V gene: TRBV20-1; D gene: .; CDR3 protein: SARPSGEKLF
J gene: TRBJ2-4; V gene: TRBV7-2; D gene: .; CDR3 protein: ASSSGTAKNIQY
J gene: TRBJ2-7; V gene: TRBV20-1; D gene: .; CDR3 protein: SAIVAGSSYEQY
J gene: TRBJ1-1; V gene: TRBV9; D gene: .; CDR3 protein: ASSATPLMSLGAF
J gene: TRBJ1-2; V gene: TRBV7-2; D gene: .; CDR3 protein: ASSPPVGTNYGYT
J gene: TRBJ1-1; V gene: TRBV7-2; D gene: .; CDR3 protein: ASSHGGERNTEAF
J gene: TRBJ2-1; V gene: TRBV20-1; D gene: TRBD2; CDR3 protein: SARVGGRALYNEQF
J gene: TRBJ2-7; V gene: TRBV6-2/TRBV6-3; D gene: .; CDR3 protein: ASSYGSGYEQY
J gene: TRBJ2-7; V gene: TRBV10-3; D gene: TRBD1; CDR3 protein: AISPGQGTYEQY
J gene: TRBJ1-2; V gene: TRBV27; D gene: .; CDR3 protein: ASSRGTAGYGYT
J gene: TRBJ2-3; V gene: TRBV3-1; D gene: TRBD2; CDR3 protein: ASSQGLAGEGDTQY
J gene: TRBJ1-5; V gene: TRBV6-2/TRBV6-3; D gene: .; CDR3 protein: ASSDPPGQPQH
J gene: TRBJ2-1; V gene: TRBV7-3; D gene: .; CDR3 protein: ASSLDLGGEQF
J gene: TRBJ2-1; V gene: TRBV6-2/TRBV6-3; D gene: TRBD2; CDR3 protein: ASSPTSGGADEQF
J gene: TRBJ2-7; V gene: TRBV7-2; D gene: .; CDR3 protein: ASSPYAETYEQY
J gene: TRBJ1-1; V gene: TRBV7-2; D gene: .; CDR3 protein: ASSFGRGAITEAF
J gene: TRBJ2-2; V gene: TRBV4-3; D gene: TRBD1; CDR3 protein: ASSRKDPGQGGTGELF
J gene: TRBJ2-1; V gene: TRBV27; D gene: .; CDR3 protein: ASGRALNNEQF
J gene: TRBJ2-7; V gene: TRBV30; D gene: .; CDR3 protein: AWTRGETEQY
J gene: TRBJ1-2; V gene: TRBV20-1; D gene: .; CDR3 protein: SARNANYGYT
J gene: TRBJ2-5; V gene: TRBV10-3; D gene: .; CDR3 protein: ATCRGYGETQY
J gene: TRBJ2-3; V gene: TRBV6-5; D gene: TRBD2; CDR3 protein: ASSYSASGDLTDTQY
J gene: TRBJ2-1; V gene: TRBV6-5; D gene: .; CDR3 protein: ASRYSSTSYNEQF
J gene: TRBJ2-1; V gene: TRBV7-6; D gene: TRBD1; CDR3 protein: ASSPWEGGYEQF
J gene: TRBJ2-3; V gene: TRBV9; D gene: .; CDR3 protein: ASSVDPNGIDTQY
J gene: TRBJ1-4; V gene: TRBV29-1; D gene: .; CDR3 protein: SVGVGGFFNEKLF
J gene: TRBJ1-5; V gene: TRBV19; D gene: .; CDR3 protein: ASSISILEPQH
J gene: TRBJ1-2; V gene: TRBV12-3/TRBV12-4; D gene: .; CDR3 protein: ASSRDLNYGYT
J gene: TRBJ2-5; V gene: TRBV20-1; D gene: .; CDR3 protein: SARGLMVTQY
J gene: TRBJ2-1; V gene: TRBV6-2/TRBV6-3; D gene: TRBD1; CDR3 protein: ASSSRTGGNNEQF
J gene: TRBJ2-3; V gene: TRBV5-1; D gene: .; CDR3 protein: ASSSLEDTQY
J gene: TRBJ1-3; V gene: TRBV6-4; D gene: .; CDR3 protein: ASSGDSGNTIY
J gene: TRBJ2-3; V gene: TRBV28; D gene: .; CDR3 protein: ASSILDTQY
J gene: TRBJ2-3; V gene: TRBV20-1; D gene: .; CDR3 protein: SARVRAPDTQY
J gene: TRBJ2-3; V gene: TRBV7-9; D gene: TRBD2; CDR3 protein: ASSSLAGGGTDTQY
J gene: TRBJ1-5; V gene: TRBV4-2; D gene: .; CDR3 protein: ASSQEGRARPIMPQH
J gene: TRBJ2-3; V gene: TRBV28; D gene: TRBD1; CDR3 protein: ASSLSGTGRSDTQY
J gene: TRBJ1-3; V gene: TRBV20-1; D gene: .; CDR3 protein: SASSGRDVSRNTIY
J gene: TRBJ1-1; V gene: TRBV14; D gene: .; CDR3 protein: ASSQDRGPLMNTEAF
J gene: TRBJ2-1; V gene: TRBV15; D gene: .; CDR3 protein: ATSREAFSYNEQF
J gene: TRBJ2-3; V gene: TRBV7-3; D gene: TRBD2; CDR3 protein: ASSPVAGGPSDTQY
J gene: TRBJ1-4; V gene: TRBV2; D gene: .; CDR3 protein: ASSPGLREKLF
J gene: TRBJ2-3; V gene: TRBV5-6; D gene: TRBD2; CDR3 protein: ASSLVLAGPDTQY
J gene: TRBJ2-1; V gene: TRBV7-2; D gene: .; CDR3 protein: ASSYHGTEPYNEQF
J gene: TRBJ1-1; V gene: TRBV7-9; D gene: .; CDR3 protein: ASSLGLAGNTEAF
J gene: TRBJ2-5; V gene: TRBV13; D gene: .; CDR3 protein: ASSLVAEETQY
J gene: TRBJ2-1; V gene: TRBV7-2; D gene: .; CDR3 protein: ASSWTLYNEQF
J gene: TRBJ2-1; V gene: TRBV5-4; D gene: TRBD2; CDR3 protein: ASSLDLAGGDEQF